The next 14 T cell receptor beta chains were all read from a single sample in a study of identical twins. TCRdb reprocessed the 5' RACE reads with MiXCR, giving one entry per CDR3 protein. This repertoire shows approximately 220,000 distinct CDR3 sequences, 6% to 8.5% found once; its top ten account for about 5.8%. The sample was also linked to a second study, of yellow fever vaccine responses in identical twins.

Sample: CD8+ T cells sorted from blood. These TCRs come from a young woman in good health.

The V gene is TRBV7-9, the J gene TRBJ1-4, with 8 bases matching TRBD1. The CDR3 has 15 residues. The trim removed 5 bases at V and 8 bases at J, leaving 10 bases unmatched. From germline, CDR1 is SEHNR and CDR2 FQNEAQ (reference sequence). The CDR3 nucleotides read TGTGCCAGCAGCCCCATTCAGGGGGCGGAAGAAAAACTGTTTTTT. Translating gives CASSPIQGAEEKLFF. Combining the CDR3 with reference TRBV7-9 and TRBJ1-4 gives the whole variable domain DTGVSQNPRHKITKRGQNVTFRCDPISEHNRLYWYRQTLGQGPEFLTYFQNEAQLEKSRLLSDRFSAERPKGSFSTLEIQRTEQGDSAMYLCASSPIQGAEEKLFFGSGTQLSVL.

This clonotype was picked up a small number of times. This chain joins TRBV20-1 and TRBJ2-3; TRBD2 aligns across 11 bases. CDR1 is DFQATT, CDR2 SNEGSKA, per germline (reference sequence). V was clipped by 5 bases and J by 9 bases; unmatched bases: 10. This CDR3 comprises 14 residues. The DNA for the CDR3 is TGCAGTGCTCCTCCGGGACTAGCGGCGGGGACGCAGTATTTT. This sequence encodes CSAPPGLAAGTQYF.

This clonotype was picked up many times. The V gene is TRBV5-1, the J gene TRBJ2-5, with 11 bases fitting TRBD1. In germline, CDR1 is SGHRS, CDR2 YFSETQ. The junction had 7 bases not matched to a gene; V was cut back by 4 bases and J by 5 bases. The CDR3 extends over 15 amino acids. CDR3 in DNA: TGCGCCAGCAGCACCGGACAGGGGGCCCTGGAGACCCAGTACTTC. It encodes CASSTGQGALETQYF.

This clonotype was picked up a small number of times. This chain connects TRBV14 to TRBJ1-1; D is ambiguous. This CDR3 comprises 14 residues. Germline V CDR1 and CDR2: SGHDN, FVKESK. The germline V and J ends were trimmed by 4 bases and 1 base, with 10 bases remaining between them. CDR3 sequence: CASSPHRGNTEAFF. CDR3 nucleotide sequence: TGTGCCAGCAGCCCCCACCGGGGGAACACTGAAGCTTTCTTT.

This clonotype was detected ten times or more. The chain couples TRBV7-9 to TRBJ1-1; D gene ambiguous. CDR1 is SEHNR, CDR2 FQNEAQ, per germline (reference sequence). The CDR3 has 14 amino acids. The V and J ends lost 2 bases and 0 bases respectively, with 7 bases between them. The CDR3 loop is CASSLPAMNTEAFF. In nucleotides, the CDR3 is TGTGCCAGCAGCTTACCCGCTATGAACACTGAAGCTTTCTTT.

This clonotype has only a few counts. For the CDR3, the DNA is TGTGCCAGCAGCTTAGATGGGGAGACCTACGAGCAGTACGTC. Protein sequence: CASSLDGETYEQYV. The chain has TRBV7-9 and TRBJ2-7; weak D call: TRBD2 (5 bases). Looked up from germline, CDR1 is SEHNR and CDR2 is FQNEAQ (reference sequence). CDR3 length equals 14 residues. V lost 1 base to trimming and J lost 2 bases, with 9 bases between them.

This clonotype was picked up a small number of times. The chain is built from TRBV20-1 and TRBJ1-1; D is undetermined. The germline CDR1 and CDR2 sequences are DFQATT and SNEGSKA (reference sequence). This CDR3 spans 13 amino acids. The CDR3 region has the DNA TGCCCCCGTAGCCGAAAGTTGGGCACTGAAGCTTTCTTT. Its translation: CPRSRKLGTEAFF.

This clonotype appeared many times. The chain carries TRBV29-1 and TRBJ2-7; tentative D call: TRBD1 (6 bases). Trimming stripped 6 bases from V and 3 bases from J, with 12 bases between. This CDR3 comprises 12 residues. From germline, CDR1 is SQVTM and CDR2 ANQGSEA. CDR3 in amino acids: CSVTGTNYEQYF. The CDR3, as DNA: TGCAGCGTCACCGGGACAAACTACGAGCAGTACTTC.

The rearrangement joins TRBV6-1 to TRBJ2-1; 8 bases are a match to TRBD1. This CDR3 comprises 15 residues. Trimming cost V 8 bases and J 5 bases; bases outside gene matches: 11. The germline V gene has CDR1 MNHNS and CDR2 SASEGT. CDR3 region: CASDIRGLGDNEQFF. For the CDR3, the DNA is TGTGCCAGCGATATCAGGGGGCTCGGAGACAATGAGCAGTTCTTC.

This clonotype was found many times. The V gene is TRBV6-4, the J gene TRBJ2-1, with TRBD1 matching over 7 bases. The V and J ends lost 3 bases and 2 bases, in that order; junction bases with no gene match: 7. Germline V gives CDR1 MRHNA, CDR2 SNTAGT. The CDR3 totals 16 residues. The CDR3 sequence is CASSDVTGDPYNEQFF. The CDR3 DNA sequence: TGTGCCAGCAGTGATGTTACAGGGGACCCCTACAATGAGCAGTTCTTC.

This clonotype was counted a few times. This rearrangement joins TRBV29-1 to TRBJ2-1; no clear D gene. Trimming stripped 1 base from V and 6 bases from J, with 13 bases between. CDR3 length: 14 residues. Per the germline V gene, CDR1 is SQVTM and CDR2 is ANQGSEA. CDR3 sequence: CSVEGFRKSNEQFF. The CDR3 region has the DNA TGCAGCGTTGAAGGCTTTCGCAAGTCCAATGAGCAGTTCTTC.

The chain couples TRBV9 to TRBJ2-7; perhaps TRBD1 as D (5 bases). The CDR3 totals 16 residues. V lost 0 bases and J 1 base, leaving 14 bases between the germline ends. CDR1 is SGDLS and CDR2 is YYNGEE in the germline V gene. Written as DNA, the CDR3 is TGTGCCAGCAGCGTAGATTCTGGGGCAGGATCCTACGAGCAGTACTTC. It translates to CASSVDSGAGSYEQYF.

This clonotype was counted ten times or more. CDR3: CASSLLVGEPYEQYF. The CDR3 DNA follows: TGTGCCAGCAGTTTATTGGTGGGAGAACCTTACGAGCAGTACTTC. The J gene is TRBJ2-7, the V gene TRBV28, with D tentatively TRBD2 (5 bases). CDR1 is MDHEN and CDR2 is SYDVKM in the germline V gene. V was trimmed by 1 base and J by 4 bases, leaving 14 bases between them. The CDR3 covers 15 residues.

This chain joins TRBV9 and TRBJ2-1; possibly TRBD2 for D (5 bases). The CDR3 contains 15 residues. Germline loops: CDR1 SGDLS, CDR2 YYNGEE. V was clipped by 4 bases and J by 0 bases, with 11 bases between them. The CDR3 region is CASSPSGLSYNEQFF. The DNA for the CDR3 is TGTGCCAGCAGCCCCTCAGGACTCTCCTACAATGAGCAGTTCTTC.